This T cell receptor (beta chain) came from a study of STAT3 mutations in large granular lymphocyte leukemia. Overall study results and limits: In about 30% of the 18 patients, new TCR clonotypes emerged after therapy. A small but highly pathogenic clone may have been missed. Every T-LGLL patient had at least one immunodominant TCRbeta clonotype.

Trimming took 0 bases from V and 3 from J; bases not matched to a gene: 7. From germline, CDR1 is MNHEY and CDR2 SVGAGI. The CDR3 runs 16 residues. A remark on this clone: Antigen unknown.

The repertoire was sequenced with immunoSEQ multiplex PCR; TCRdb's copy has only in-frame clones and lacks some. Of around 240 clones in the sample, more than 35% were seen once. The clonotype was recovered from a man between 60 and 75 years old with T-cell large granular lymphocyte leukemia. Some clones in this sample may be carry-over from other donors' samples. The J gene is TRBJ2-7, the V gene TRBV6-5; 8 bases map to TRBD2. Sequenced sample: peripheral blood mononuclear cells. The CDR3 protein is CASSYSEAGAYYEQYF. The CDR3 DNA reads TGTGCCAGCAGTTACTCAGAAGCGGGAGCCTACTACGAGCAGTACTTC.